Presented here are 10 T cell receptor beta chains from one specimen sequenced in a study of blood T cells in healthy people across ages. Primers used in a second PCR of roughly 7 to 12 cycles were a sample-barcoded 5' primer and a J-beta primer mix. Each CDR3 protein is one row after TCRdb ran MiXCR on the 5' RACE reads. The repertoire holds just under 550,000 distinct CDR3 sequences, with around 24% as singletons. The sample also formed part of further work on T cells of mothers and their children.

Sequences were obtained from blood. The receptors were sampled from a boy younger than 18 in good health.

This clonotype was seen a few times. V gene TRBV5-1 combines with J gene TRBJ2-1; a weak D match, TRBD2 (6 bases). This CDR3 has 17 amino acids. The germline V gene encodes CDR1 SGHRS and CDR2 YFSETQ. The V gene lost 2 bases and the J gene lost 0 bases, with 15 bases spanning the gap. CDR3 bases: TGCGCCAGCAGCTTCGGCGGCCGGGGGAGCTCCTACAATGAGCAGTTCTTC. It specifies CASSFGGRGSSYNEQFF.

There are many counts of this clonotype. The gene calls are TRBV7-9 and TRBJ2-5, with D unresolved. The CDR3 extends over 13 amino acids. Trimming took off 3 bases at V and 1 base at J, with 6 bases between the two ends. Germline V gene data show CDR1 as SEHNR and CDR2 as FQNEAQ (reference sequence). This chain's CDR3 is CASSLDPQETQYF. The DNA of the CDR3 is TGTGCCAGCAGCTTGGATCCCCAAGAGACCCAGTACTTC.

This chain uses TRBV25-1 with TRBJ2-7, with TRBD2 matching 10 bases. Germline CDR1 reads MGHDK; CDR2 reads SYGVNS. V dropped 7 bases and J dropped 0; count of bases not matched to a gene: 0. The CDR3 extends over 13 amino acids. The CDR3 sequence is CASTSGSSYEQYF. CDR3 coding DNA: TGTGCCAGCACTAGCGGGAGCTCCTACGAGCAGTACTTC.

V is TRBV12-3 or TRBV12-4 and J is TRBJ2-2; 11 nucleotides line up with TRBD2. The junction had 11 bases not matched to a gene; V was cut back by 7 bases and J by 4 bases. This CDR3 region has 17 residues. CDR3 DNA sequence: TGTGCCAGCAACACACGGGGACTAGCGGCGAGCACCGGGGAGCTGTTTTTT. Translating gives CASNTRGLAASTGELFF.

This clonotype was observed a few times. The chain combines TRBV5-5 with TRBJ2-3; D is perhaps TRBD2 (6 bases). CDR3 length: 13 residues. The germline gives CDR1 SGHKS, CDR2 YYEKEE (reference sequence). V lost 5 bases to trimming and J lost 6 bases, with 13 bases between them. Here the CDR3 DNA reads TGTGCCAGCAGTAATCTAGCGACCGATACGCAGTATTTT. Its protein product is CASSNLATDTQYF.

This clonotype showed up many times. J is TRBJ2-5 and V is TRBV3-1; 11 nucleotides match TRBD2. J gave up 6 bases and V 1 base, and 4 bases lay outside the gene matches. This CDR3 has 15 amino acids. The germline V gene has CDR1 LGHDT and CDR2 YNNKEL (reference sequence). The CDR3 loop is CASSQVAGGPKTQYF. CDR3 sequence (DNA): TGTGCCAGCAGCCAAGTAGCGGGAGGGCCCAAGACCCAGTACTTC.

This chain uses TRBV13 with TRBJ2-2, with TRBD2 matching 8 bases. Germline V lookup: CDR1 PRHDT, CDR2 FYEKMQ (reference sequence). J lost 3 bases, V lost 5 bases, and 8 bases had no gene match. The length of the CDR3 is 16 residues. The CDR3 loop reads CASSTSGGGHTGELFF. DNA for the CDR3: TGTGCCAGCAGCACCTCCGGGGGGGGCCACACCGGGGAGCTGTTTTTT.

This clonotype occurred a few times. The chain carries TRBV11-2 and TRBJ2-5; TRBD1 is a possible D gene (6 bases). V was trimmed by 5 bases and J by 0 bases, leaving 10 bases between them. The CDR3 sequence is 14 residues long. Germline V gene data show CDR1 as SGHAT and CDR2 as FQNNGV. CDR3 sequence (DNA): TGTGCCAGCAGCCCGCAGGGGTACCAAGAGACCCAGTACTTC. It is translated as CASSPQGYQETQYF.

This clonotype has just a few counts. V usage is TRBV7-9 and J usage is TRBJ2-5; D unclear. Germline V CDR1 and CDR2: SEHNR, FQNEAQ (reference sequence). V was pared by 1 base and J by 5 bases, with 8 bases between. The CDR3 loop spans 13 amino acids. CDR3: CASSLGSWETQYF. DNA for the CDR3: TGTGCCAGCAGCTTAGGCTCCTGGGAGACCCAGTACTTC. The whole variable domain, remainder taken from reference TRBV7-9 and TRBJ2-5, is DTGVSQNPRHKITKRGQNVTFRCDPISEHNRLYWYRQTLGQGPEFLTYFQNEAQLEKSRLLSDRFSAERPKGSFSTLEIQRTEQGDSAMYLCASSLGSWETQYFGPGTRLLVL.

This chain uses TRBV6-6 with TRBJ1-2; D remains unclear. The CDR3 is 15 residues long. V dropped 4 bases and J dropped 7 bases, with 19 bases sitting between them. The V gene's germline CDR1 is MNHNY and CDR2 SVGAGI (reference sequence). CDR3 loop: CASSSQLEVGSGYTF. The CDR3, as DNA: TGTGCCAGCAGTTCACAATTAGAGGTTGGCAGTGGCTACACCTTC.